This T cell receptor beta chain originates from a study of blood T cell repertoires in COVID-19. Looking at the study overall: COVID-19 samples collected from the United States, Italy and Spain covered acute and convalescent phases. T cells, B-cell-depleted T cells, or PBMCs supplied cDNA or gDNA.

As processed by the authors: Using reference gene primer amplification, nucleated cell counts were estimated. Here immunoSEQ multiplex PCR was the method, and the copy in TCRdb shows in-frame clones only, minus some. Clonal size and the V and J genes are those of that table, whereas D and trimming came from the DNA. This sample yields about 210,000 clones, of which 83% are seen a single time; under 3% belongs to the top ten. Germline values: CDR1 MGHRA, CDR2 YSYEKL. The V end was cut by 0 bases, the J end by 2 bases, with 14 bases between. The CDR3 runs 17 residues. The origin of this receptor is a woman in her thirties or forties with active or convalescent COVID-19. Sequenced sample: peripheral blood. The chain uses TRBV4-1 and TRBJ1-3; TRBD1 is a possible D gene (5 bases). The CDR3 region has the DNA TGCGCCAGCAGCCAAGAATACAGTCCAGGGCCTGGAAACACCATATATTTT. It translates to CASSQEYSPGPGNTIYF.